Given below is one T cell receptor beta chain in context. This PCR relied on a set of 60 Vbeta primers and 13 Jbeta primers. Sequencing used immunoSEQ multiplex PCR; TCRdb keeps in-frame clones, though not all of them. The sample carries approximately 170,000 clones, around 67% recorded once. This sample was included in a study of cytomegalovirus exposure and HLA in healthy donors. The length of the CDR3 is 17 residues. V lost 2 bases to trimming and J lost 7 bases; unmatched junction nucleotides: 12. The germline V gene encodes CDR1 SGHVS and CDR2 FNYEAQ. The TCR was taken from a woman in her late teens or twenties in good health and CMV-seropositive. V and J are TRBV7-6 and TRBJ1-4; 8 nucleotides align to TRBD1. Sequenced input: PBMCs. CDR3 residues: CASSLTTGESLREKLFF. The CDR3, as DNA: TGTGCCAGCAGCTTAACGACAGGGGAGTCCTTACGTGAAAAACTGTTTTTT.